Shown below are 22 T cell receptor beta chains from a single sample sequenced in a study of blood T cell repertoires in COVID-19. The repertoire was sequenced with immunoSEQ multiplex PCR; TCRdb's copy has only in-frame clones and lacks some. Here the sample spans about 46,000 clones, approximately 85% being singletons. The sequenced material came from peripheral blood. These receptors all stem from an elderly woman with COVID-19, enrolled during active disease.

This rearrangement joins TRBV18 to TRBJ2-5; 7 nucleotides agree with TRBD1. Germline V gene sequence: CDR1 KGHSH, CDR2 LQKENI. This CDR3 comprises 14 residues. The V and J ends lost 0 bases and 3 bases, in that order; junction bases with no gene match: 1. The CDR3 region is CASSPPGQKETQYF. CDR3 sequence (DNA): TGTGCCAGCTCACCACCGGGACAGAAAGAGACCCAGTACTTC.

V and J are TRBV5-3 and TRBJ2-3; a weak D match, TRBD2 (7 bases). TRBV5-3 is an ORF; its function is uncertain. Trimming removed 2 bases at V and 5 bases at J, with 21 bases between. CDR3 length equals 17 residues. The CDR3 nucleotides are TGTGCCAGAAGCTTTAGTACTAGCGCGACAGGAAAAGATACGCAGTATTTT. Encoded protein: CARSFSTSATGKDTQYF.

This chain links TRBV6-5 with TRBJ2-5; 10 bases are a match to TRBD1. Germline CDR1 and CDR2: MNHEY and SVGAGI. V lost 5 bases, J lost 4 bases, and 7 bases stayed unmatched. This CDR3 comprises 15 residues. The CDR3 region is CASSLDRGRGETQYF. DNA for the CDR3: TGTGCCAGCAGTCTTGACAGGGGGCGCGGAGAGACCCAGTACTTC.

This clone occurred once. V and J are TRBV25-1 and TRBJ2-5, with 8 positions matching TRBD1. The germline gives CDR1 MGHDK, CDR2 SYGVNS. The CDR3 extends over 16 amino acids. Unmatched junction bases numbered 13, after V lost 5 bases and J lost 5 bases. CDR3 residues: CASSPELDRVRETQYF. In DNA form, the CDR3 reads TGTGCCAGCAGTCCGGAGCTGGACAGGGTGCGCGAGACCCAGTACTTC.

The V call is TRBV6-2 or TRBV6-3, the J call TRBJ1-1, with a weak D call TRBD1 (6 bases). The germline gives CDR1 MNHEY, CDR2 SVGEGT. CDR3 size: 15 residues. The germline V and J ends were trimmed by 2 bases and 0 bases, with 10 bases remaining between them. In nucleotides, the CDR3 is TGTGCCAGCAGTTACGACAGGAACATGAACACTGAAGCTTTCTTT. It yields the protein CASSYDRNMNTEAFF.

The chain employs TRBV3-1 (or the pseudogene TRBV3-2) and TRBJ2-1; 7 bases map to TRBD1. CDR3 length equals 16 residues. With 1 base clipped from V and 5 bases from J, the junction kept 8 bases outside the gene matches. Germline CDR1 LGHDT, CDR2 YNNKEL (reference sequence). CDR3: CASSQGPDRPNNEQFF. CDR3 DNA sequence: TGTGCCAGCAGCCAAGGCCCGGACAGGCCTAACAATGAGCAGTTCTTC.

This clone was counted a few times. V and J are TRBV3-1 (or the pseudogene TRBV3-2) and TRBJ1-6; 7 bases match TRBD1. V dropped 2 bases and J dropped 6; count of bases not matched to a gene: 1. Germline lookup yields CDR1 LGHDT and CDR2 YNNKEL (reference sequence). This CDR3 contains 14 residues. In DNA form, the CDR3 reads TGTGCCAGCAGCCAAAGGGACAGTAATTCACCCCTCCACTTT. Its protein product is CASSQRDSNSPLHF.

This chain uses TRBV2 with TRBJ1-2; D is undetermined. Trimming shortened V by 7 bases and J by 4 bases, and 16 bases separated the two germline ends. This CDR3 has 14 residues. Germline values: CDR1 SNHLY, CDR2 FYNNEI. In DNA form, the CDR3 reads TGTGCCAGCACCCCCGAACGGGGTAGCTATGGCTACACCTTC. It encodes CASTPERGSYGYTF.

A few counts support this clone. The chain joins TRBV19 to TRBJ2-6; D ambiguous. The CDR3 spans 18 residues. Germline V gene sequence: CDR1 LNHDA, CDR2 SQIVND (reference sequence). V lost 5 bases and J lost 3, with 20 bases in between. The CDR3 region is CASSRQSADYYGANVLTF. The CDR3, as DNA: TGTGCCAGTAGTCGACAATCGGCCGATTATTATGGGGCCAACGTCCTGACTTTC.

The chain links TRBV28 to TRBJ1-2; D is possibly TRBD1 (6 bases). V lost 3 bases and J 4 bases, leaving 12 bases between the germline ends. In germline, CDR1 is MDHEN, CDR2 SYDVKM. The CDR3 has 14 residues. The DNA for the CDR3 is TGTGCCAGCAGTTTGGGTGGACAGACCTATGGCTACACCTTC. Translated, it gives CASSLGGQTYGYTF.

The V call is TRBV11-2, the J call TRBJ1-2, with D tentatively TRBD1 (5 bases). Germline V gene data show CDR1 as SGHAT and CDR2 as FQNNGV. V dropped 6 bases and J dropped 4 bases, with 15 bases sitting between them. The CDR3 covers 14 residues. The CDR3 DNA reads TGTGCCAGCAGGGGGGGGGACGGACGCTATGGCTACACCTTC. Its protein product is CASRGGDGRYGYTF. Filled out from reference TRBV11-2 and TRBJ1-2, the complete variable domain reads EAGVAQSPRYKIIEKRQSVAFWCNPISGHATLYWYQQILGQGPKLLIQFQNNGVVDDSQLPKDRFSAERLKGVDSTLKIQPAKLEDSAVYLCASRGGDGRYGYTFGSGTRLTVV.

This chain links TRBV5-1 with TRBJ2-5, with 7 bases lining up with TRBD1. The CDR3 consists of 14 residues. The germline V gene has CDR1 SGHRS and CDR2 YFSETQ. Trimming took 2 bases from V and 4 from J; bases not matched to a gene: 5. The CDR3 region is CASSFRGQTETQYF. Here the CDR3 DNA reads TGCGCCAGCAGCTTCAGGGGACAGACAGAGACCCAGTACTTC.

The rearrangement joins TRBV5-1 to TRBJ1-5; D not certain. The V and J ends lost 1 base and 4 bases respectively, with 9 bases between them. The CDR3 sequence is 14 residues long. Germline CDR1 reads SGHRS; CDR2 reads YFSETQ. The CDR3 nucleotides read TGCGCCAGCAGCTTGTCCGCGGGGAATCAGCCCCAGCATTTT. This translates into CASSLSAGNQPQHF. Drawing the rest from reference TRBV5-1 and TRBJ1-5, the complete variable domain is KAGVTQTPRYLIKTRGQQVTLSCSPISGHRSVSWYQQTPGQGLQFLFEYFSETQRNKGNFPGRFSGRQFSNSRSEMNVSTLELGDSALYLCASSLSAGNQPQHFGDGTRLSIL.

The chain has TRBV5-8 and TRBJ2-1, with TRBD2 matching over 7 bases. The V gene end was trimmed by 0 bases and the J gene end by 7 bases; junction bases not matched to a gene: 13. Germline V gene lookup returns CDR1 SGHTS and CDR2 YDEGEE. CDR3 size: 17 residues. In nucleotides, the CDR3 is TGTGCCAGCAGCTTGGCTACCCCATCAGCGGGGTCAAATGAGCAGTTCTTC. Amino acids: CASSLATPSAGSNEQFF.

The V and J genes are TRBV4-1 and TRBJ1-4; TRBD1 agrees at 11 bases. V gave up 6 bases and J gave up 7 bases; unmatched junction bases: 4. The CDR3 is 14 residues long. The V gene's germline CDR1 is MGHRA and CDR2 YSYEKL. CDR3: CASRPGQGGEKLFF. The CDR3 DNA reads as TGCGCCAGCAGGCCGGGACAGGGGGGTGAAAAACTGTTTTTT.

This chain links TRBV7-3 with TRBJ1-2; D is unresolved. This CDR3 region has 14 residues. CDR1 SGHTA and CDR2 FQGTGA come from the germline V gene. V was trimmed by 2 bases and J by 6 bases, leaving 13 bases between them. CDR3 in DNA: TGTGCCAGCAGCTTAGGTCCTGCAGGCGATGGCTACACCTTC. Amino acid sequence: CASSLGPAGDGYTF. Full variable domain (rest looked up from reference TRBV7-3 and TRBJ1-2): GAGVSQTPSNKVTEKGKYVELRCDPISGHTALYWYRQSLGQGPEFLIYFQGTGAADDSGLPNDRFFAVRPEGSVSTLKIQRTERGDSAVYLCASSLGPAGDGYTFGSGTRLTVV.

The CDR3 DNA is TGCACCAGCAGCCAAGCTTCCCTCTATGAGCAGTTCTTC. This translates into CTSSQASLYEQFF. The rearrangement links TRBV1 to TRBJ2-1; the D call of TRBD2 is as the table states it, not checked on the DNA. TRBV1 represents a pseudogene. The CDR3 spans 13 residues.

This sequence joins TRBV18 and TRBJ1-1; no firm D call. The germline V gene has CDR1 KGHSH and CDR2 LQKENI. This CDR3 has 13 amino acids. V was trimmed by 6 bases and J by 3 bases, leaving 11 bases between them. CDR3 loop: CASSSGRDTEAFF. The CDR3 nucleotides read TGTGCCAGCTCGTCCGGGAGGGACACTGAAGCTTTCTTT.

In this sample, this clone turned up once. This chain links TRBV2 with TRBJ2-1; 9 bases line up with TRBD1. Per the germline V gene, CDR1 is SNHLY and CDR2 is FYNNEI. This CDR3 contains 14 residues. V dropped 8 bases and J dropped 4; count of bases not matched to a gene: 6. The CDR3 reads CASGGTGSYNEQFF. CDR3 nucleotides: TGTGCCAGCGGAGGGACAGGGTCGTACAATGAGCAGTTCTTC.

This sequence joins TRBV27 and TRBJ1-5; D gene unclear. The CDR3 totals 13 residues. V lost 4 bases, J lost 4 bases, and 8 bases lay in between. Germline CDR1 is MNHEY and CDR2 is SMNVEV (reference sequence). CDR3: CASSSGINQPQHF. CDR3 in DNA: TGTGCCAGCAGTTCGGGGATTAATCAGCCCCAGCATTTT.

This rearrangement joins TRBV11-3 to TRBJ2-2, with TRBD1 identical over 7 bases. The trim removed 4 bases at V and 3 bases at J, leaving 5 bases unmatched. CDR3 size: 15 residues. Per germline, CDR1 SGHNT and CDR2 YENEEA. The CDR3 DNA sequence: TGTGCCAGCAGCTCGGTGGGACAGTACACCGGGGAGCTGTTTTTT. This translates into CASSSVGQYTGELFF.

The rearrangement links TRBV5-4 to TRBJ1-4; 9 bases line up with TRBD1. The CDR3 loop spans 16 amino acids. V gave up 1 base and J gave up 7 bases; unmatched junction bases: 8. From germline, CDR1 is SGHNT and CDR2 YYREEE (reference sequence). The CDR3 is CASSLNVGTGREKLFF. CDR3 coding DNA: TGTGCCAGCAGCTTGAATGTCGGGACAGGGCGTGAAAAACTGTTTTTT.